This paragraph reports one T cell receptor beta chain. Its antigen is undetermined. Germline values: CDR1 SQVTM, CDR2 ANQGSEA. V dropped 4 bases and J dropped 4 bases, with 11 bases sitting between them. The CDR3 consists of 12 residues. This entry belongs to a study of OX40 agonist ivuxolimab in advanced cancers. As for the study in general: An agonistic anti-OX40 (CD134) antibody, ivuxolimab, was used to treat the patients. Of mixed ages from about 20 to 80 and averaging 60 years, the group was just under 85% male. The study's findings and limits: Among T cells, CD8+ cells averaged more expanded clones than CD4+ cells. Among patients with partial responses at 0.1-3.0 mg/kg, clonal expansion was among the lowest.

Clones were read by immunoSEQ multiplex PCR, and TCRdb kept only the in-frame ones, dropping some. The profile covers some 42,000 clones, with over 65% appearing a single time and about 23% taken by the ten largest. The material sequenced was CD4+ or CD8+ T cells sorted from blood, taken in a trial of the OX40 agonist ivuxolimab. The source is an adult with an advanced solid tumor such as melanoma, head and neck, liver or kidney cancer. The chain uses TRBV29-1 and TRBJ2-7, with D tentatively TRBD2 (6 bases). CDR3 protein: CSVVVAGYEQYF. The CDR3, as DNA: TGCAGCGTTGTCGTGGCGGGGTACGAGCAGTACTTC.